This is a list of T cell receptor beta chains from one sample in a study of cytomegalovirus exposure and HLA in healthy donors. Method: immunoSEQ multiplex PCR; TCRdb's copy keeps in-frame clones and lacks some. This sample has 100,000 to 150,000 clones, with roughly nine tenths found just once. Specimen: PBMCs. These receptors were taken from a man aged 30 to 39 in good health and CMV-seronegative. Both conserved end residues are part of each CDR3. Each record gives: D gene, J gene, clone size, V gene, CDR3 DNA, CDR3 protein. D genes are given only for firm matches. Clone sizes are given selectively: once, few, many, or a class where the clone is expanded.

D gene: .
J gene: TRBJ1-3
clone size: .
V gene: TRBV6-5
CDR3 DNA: TGTGCCAGCAGGGGGGCCGATAGCTCTGGAAACACCATATATTTT
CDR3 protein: CASRGADSSGNTIYF

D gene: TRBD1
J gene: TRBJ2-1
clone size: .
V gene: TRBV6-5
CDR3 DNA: TGTGCCAGCAGTTCCAGGGGGAATGAGCAGTTCTTC
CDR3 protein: CASSSRGNEQFF

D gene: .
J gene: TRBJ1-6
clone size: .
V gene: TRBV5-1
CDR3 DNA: TGCGCCAGCAGCTTGCCCTCGCTAGACTCACCCCTCCACTTT
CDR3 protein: CASSLPSLDSPLHF

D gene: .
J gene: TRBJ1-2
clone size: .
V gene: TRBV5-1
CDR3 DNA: TGCGCCAGCAGCTTGTATTCAGGGTGGAGGGACGGCTACACCTTC
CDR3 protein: CASSLYSGWRDGYTF

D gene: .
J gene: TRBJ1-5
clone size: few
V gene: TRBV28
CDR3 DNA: TGTGCCTCCCGGGGAGGGAGGGTTACCTCCCAGCATTTT
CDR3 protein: CASRGGRVTSQHF

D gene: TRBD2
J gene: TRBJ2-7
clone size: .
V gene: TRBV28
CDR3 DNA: TGTGCCAGCAGTGGGACTAGCGGACAGTACTTC
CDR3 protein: CASSGTSGQYF

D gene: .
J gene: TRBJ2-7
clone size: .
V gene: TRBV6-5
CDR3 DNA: TGTGCCAGCAGTTCCCCAGGAGGGGAGTGGGACGAGCAGTACTTC
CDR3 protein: CASSSPGGEWDEQYF

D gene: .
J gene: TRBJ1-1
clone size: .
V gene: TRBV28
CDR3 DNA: TGTGCCAGCAGTTTTCGACTACAGGGTAGGCCTGAAGCTTTCTTT
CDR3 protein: CASSFRLQGRPEAFF

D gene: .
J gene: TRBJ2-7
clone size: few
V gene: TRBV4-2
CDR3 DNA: TGTGCCAGCAGCCAAGATGTTAGTGAGCAGTACTTC
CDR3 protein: CASSQDVSEQYF

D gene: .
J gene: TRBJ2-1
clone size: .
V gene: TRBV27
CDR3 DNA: TGTGCCAGCAGTCAACAGGGTAGTGAGCAGTTCTTC
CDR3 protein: CASSQQGSEQFF

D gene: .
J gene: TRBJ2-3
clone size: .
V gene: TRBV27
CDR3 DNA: TGTGCCAGCAGTTCACCTTCTAGAGGAGATACGCAGTATTTT
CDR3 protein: CASSSPSRGDTQYF

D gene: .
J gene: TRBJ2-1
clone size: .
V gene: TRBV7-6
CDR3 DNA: TGTGCCAGCAGCTTAGGGGGGGGCAATAATGAGCAGTTCTTC
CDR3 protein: CASSLGGGNNEQFF

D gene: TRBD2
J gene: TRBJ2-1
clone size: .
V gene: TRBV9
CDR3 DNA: TGTGCCAGCAGCGTATACCAGCGGGGGAACAATGAGCAGTTCTTC
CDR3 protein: CASSVYQRGNNEQFF

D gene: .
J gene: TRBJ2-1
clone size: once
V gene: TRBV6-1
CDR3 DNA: TGTGCCAGCAGTGAAGCGGGGCGGGGTACCTACAATGAGCAGTTCTTC
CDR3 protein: CASSEAGRGTYNEQFF

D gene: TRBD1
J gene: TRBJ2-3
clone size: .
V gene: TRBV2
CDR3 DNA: TGTGCCAGCAGTTTACGACTTTCGGGACAGGGAGACACAGATACGCAGTATTTT
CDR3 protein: CASSLRLSGQGDTDTQYF